The 27 T cell receptor beta chains below come from one sample, sequenced in a study of blood T cell repertoires in COVID-19. TCRdb's copy holds only in-frame clones and misses some; the assay was immunoSEQ multiplex PCR. The data show about 240,000 clones, around 83% seen once. The sequencing sample was made of peripheral blood. These receptors all stem from a woman at least 80 years old with acute or convalescent COVID-19.

V usage is TRBV2 and J usage is TRBJ2-1; 8 bases are shared with TRBD2. The V segment lost 6 bases and the J segment 2 bases; nucleotides outside the gene matches: 9. Germline lookup yields CDR1 SNHLY and CDR2 FYNNEI. The CDR3 is 16 amino acids. CDR3 protein: CASSPGGALTYNEQFF. The CDR3, as DNA: TGTGCCAGCAGCCCCGGGGGGGCCCTAACCTACAATGAGCAGTTCTTC.

This clone was seen more than once but under ten times. This chain links TRBV24-1 with TRBJ2-2; TRBD1 matches at 9 bases. Germline trimming cut 5 bases from V and 2 bases from J; bases unmatched to any gene: 5. The CDR3 consists of 16 residues. Germline V CDR1 and CDR2: KGHDR, SFDVKD. The CDR3 DNA reads TGTGCCACCAGTGCCCCGGGACAGGGTAACACCGGGGAGCTGTTTTTT. Translating gives CATSAPGQGNTGELFF.

The chain is built from TRBV29-1 and TRBJ2-7, with 12 nucleotides matching TRBD2. The ends lost 4 bases at V and 0 bases at J; junction bases unmatched: 7. Germline values: CDR1 SQVTM, CDR2 ANQGSEA. The length of the CDR3 is 16 residues. The CDR3 bases are TGCAGCGTTGGCAGACTAGCGGGGGCCAGCTCCTACGAGCAGTACTTC. Its translation is CSVGRLAGASSYEQYF.

The chain links TRBV30 to TRBJ2-7; D might be TRBD1 (6 bases). The V end was cut by 0 bases, the J end by 6 bases, with 15 bases between. The CDR3 spans 14 residues. Germline CDR1 is GTSNPN and CDR2 is SVGIG (reference sequence). The CDR3 coding sequence is TGTGCCTGGAGTGTACTGACAGGAACTGGCGAGCAGTACTTC. Protein sequence: CAWSVLTGTGEQYF.

The chain carries TRBV28 and TRBJ1-2; 8 bases are a match to TRBD1. This CDR3 spans 14 amino acids. Unmatched junction bases numbered 8, after V lost 5 bases and J lost 6 bases. Germline values: CDR1 MDHEN, CDR2 SYDVKM. CDR3 in amino acids: CASSLLRGRDGYTF. The CDR3 nucleotides read TGTGCCAGCAGTCTCCTCAGGGGGCGCGATGGCTACACCTTC.

The chain recombines TRBV6-6 with TRBJ2-5, with D tentatively TRBD1 (6 bases). The CDR3 runs 14 residues. Per the germline V gene, CDR1 is MNHNY and CDR2 is SVGAGI (reference sequence). The ends were cut back, 4 bases at V and 5 bases at J, with 14 bases in the middle. This CDR3 reads CASSLGQPVETQYF. The CDR3, as DNA: TGTGCCAGCAGTTTGGGACAACCCGTGGAGACCCAGTACTTC.

V is TRBV2 and J is TRBJ1-5, with D possibly being TRBD1 (5 bases). Trimming stripped 7 bases from V and 4 bases from J, with 8 bases between. The CDR3 sequence is 12 residues long. The germline gives CDR1 SNHLY, CDR2 FYNNEI. CDR3 protein: CASKGLNQPQHF. As DNA, the CDR3 is TGTGCCAGCAAGGGGCTAAATCAGCCCCAGCATTTT.

This clone was counted between two and nine times. The chain has TRBV7-9 and TRBJ2-7; the match to TRBD1 covers 9 bases. V was clipped by 4 bases and J by 2 bases; unmatched bases: 6. The CDR3 is 15 amino acids. In germline, CDR1 is SEHNR, CDR2 FQNEAQ (reference sequence). The CDR3 DNA follows: TGTGCCAGCAGCTCCCCCACAGGGGGCACCTACGAGCAGTACTTC. Translated: CASSSPTGGTYEQYF.

This chain links TRBV19 with TRBJ2-3, with 8 bases matching TRBD2. The CDR3 extends over 15 amino acids. Unmatched junction bases numbered 9, after V lost 5 bases and J lost 5 bases. The germline gives CDR1 LNHDA, CDR2 SQIVND (reference sequence). Written as DNA, the CDR3 is TGTGCCAGTAGTGCTTCGCAGCGGGGGTTAGATACGCAGTATTTT. This translates into CASSASQRGLDTQYF.

V is TRBV3-1 (or the pseudogene TRBV3-2) and J is TRBJ1-2, with D possibly being TRBD1 (5 bases). The CDR3 runs to 14 residues. CDR1 and CDR2 from the germline V gene are LGHDT and YNNKEL (reference sequence). Between the trimmed V and J ends, which lost 3 bases and 6 bases, there was a span of 14 bases. The CDR3 loop reads CASSQQGVLNGYTF. The CDR3 DNA sequence: TGTGCCAGCAGCCAGCAGGGTGTACTAAATGGCTACACCTTC.

For this clone: Distinct nucleotide sequences in the sample also encode this CDR3. The chain combines TRBV5-1 with TRBJ1-1, with 8 positions matching TRBD1. Germline assignment: CDR1 SGHRS and CDR2 YFSETQ. After removal of 0 bases from V and 5 bases from J, the junction contained 9 bases not matched to a gene. This CDR3 has 16 residues. CDR3 coding DNA: TGCGCCAGCAGCTTGGGGGTAGGACAGGGTGGGACTGAAGCTTTCTTT. Translated, it gives CASSLGVGQGGTEAFF.

The V gene is TRBV19, the J gene TRBJ1-5; TRBD1 matches at 9 bases. V lost 5 bases, J lost 4 bases, and 6 bases stayed unmatched. CDR3 length equals 15 residues. Germline V gene lookup returns CDR1 LNHDA and CDR2 SQIVND (reference sequence). The CDR3 sequence is CASSPGQGRNQPQHF. DNA for the CDR3: TGTGCCAGTAGTCCCGGACAGGGGAGGAATCAGCCCCAGCATTTT.

The chain uses TRBV6-5 and TRBJ1-1; TRBD1 matches 9 bases. Per germline, CDR1 MNHEY and CDR2 SVGAGI. This CDR3 has 14 residues. J gave up 4 bases and V 7 bases, and 7 bases lay outside the gene matches. CDR3 in amino acids: CASTTTGGGTEAFF. The CDR3 region has the DNA TGTGCCAGCACCACCACAGGGGGCGGCACTGAAGCTTTCTTT.

This chain connects TRBV29-1 to TRBJ1-5, with TRBD1 as a possible D gene (5 bases). The germline gives CDR1 SQVTM, CDR2 ANQGSEA. This CDR3 region has 14 residues. Trimming took off 6 bases at V and 5 bases at J, with 17 bases between the two ends. CDR3 loop: CSVALGGRDQPQHF. CDR3 nucleotides: TGCAGCGTCGCCTTGGGGGGAAGGGATCAGCCCCAGCATTTT. Full variable domain (outside the CDR3, taken from reference TRBV29-1 and TRBJ1-5): SAVISQKPSRDICQRGTSLTIQCQVDSQVTMMFWYRQQPGQSLTLIATANQGSEATYESGFVIDKFPISRPNLTFSTLTVSNMSPEDSSIYLCSVALGGRDQPQHFGDGTRLSIL.

V and J are TRBV19 and TRBJ1-2; 8 bases are shared with TRBD1. The germline gives CDR1 LNHDA, CDR2 SQIVND (reference sequence). V gave up 7 bases and J gave up 8 bases; unmatched junction bases: 9. The CDR3 spans 13 residues. CDR3 residues: CASTPDRGRGYTF. The DNA of the CDR3 is TGTGCCAGTACCCCAGACAGGGGACGGGGCTACACCTTC.

V gene TRBV29-1 combines with J gene TRBJ1-1; possibly TRBD1 for D (6 bases). Germline values: CDR1 SQVTM, CDR2 ANQGSEA. V was shortened by 3 bases and J by 0 bases, with 11 bases between the two germline ends. The CDR3 has 14 amino acids. CDR3 in DNA: TGCAGCGTTGACGGGGGGCAGATGAACACTGAAGCTTTCTTT. Amino acid sequence: CSVDGGQMNTEAFF.

The rearrangement uses TRBV5-6 and TRBJ1-2; tentatively, D is TRBD1 (6 bases). The V gene lost 4 bases and the J gene lost 3 bases, with 10 bases spanning the gap. Germline CDR1 and CDR2: SGHDT and YYEEEE. There are 13 residues in the CDR3. This CDR3 reads CASSRDRHYGYTF. CDR3 sequence (DNA): TGTGCCAGCAGCCGTGACAGGCACTATGGCTACACCTTC.

This clone was detected a few times. The chain couples TRBV5-6 to TRBJ2-6; a weak D match, TRBD1 (6 bases). The CDR3 consists of 15 residues. V shed 4 bases and J shed 2 bases, with 10 bases lying between them. Germline V lookup: CDR1 SGHDT, CDR2 YYEEEE. CDR3: CASSQGPTGANVLTF. CDR3 DNA sequence: TGTGCCAGCAGCCAGGGGCCGACTGGGGCCAACGTCCTGACTTTC.

The gene calls are TRBV2 and TRBJ1-4; D is possibly TRBD1 (6 bases). The V gene's germline CDR1 is SNHLY and CDR2 FYNNEI. The CDR3 extends over 15 amino acids. V lost 5 bases and J 0 bases, leaving 10 bases between the germline ends. In DNA, the CDR3 is TGTGCCAGCAGTCAGGGGATCGCAACTAATGAAAAACTGTTTTTT. Translation: CASSQGIATNEKLFF.

V usage is TRBV18 and J usage is TRBJ1-5, with unresolved D. V was pared by 6 bases and J by 9 bases, with 15 bases between. The CDR3 covers 13 residues. CDR1 KGHSH and CDR2 LQKENI come from the germline V gene. CDR3 residues: CASSPGTDGPQHF. CDR3 nucleotides: TGTGCCAGCTCCCCGGGAACCGATGGGCCCCAGCATTTT.

The chain is built from TRBV11-1 and TRBJ2-7; 10 bases agree with TRBD1. V lost 5 bases and J lost 5; bases outside the gene matches: 3. The CDR3 spans 13 residues. Per germline, CDR1 SGHAT and CDR2 FQDESV (reference sequence). The DNA for the CDR3 is TGTGCCAGCAGCCGGGACAGGGGAGACGAGCAGTACTTC. Translated, it gives CASSRDRGDEQYF.

In its sample, this clone was seen once. The V gene is TRBV10-3, the J gene TRBJ1-3, with 7 bases identical to TRBD1. The CDR3 contains 15 residues. Per germline, CDR1 ENHRY and CDR2 SYGVKD. V shed 7 bases, J shed 0 bases, and the junction held 6 bases outside the gene matches. CDR3 DNA: TGTGCCATCACCACAGGGGCCCGCTCTGGAAACACCATATATTTT. This encodes CAITTGARSGNTIYF.

The chain has TRBV5-1 and TRBJ2-2; perhaps TRBD2 as D (7 bases). The CDR3 is 15 amino acids. Germline CDR1 is SGHRS and CDR2 is YFSETQ. V shed 3 bases and J shed 6 bases, with 15 bases lying between them. CDR3 residues: CASSWGGPRAGELFF. The CDR3 DNA follows: TGCGCCAGCAGCTGGGGGGGGCCGAGAGCCGGGGAGCTGTTTTTT. The whole variable domain, filled in from reference TRBV5-1 and TRBJ2-2, reads KAGVTQTPRYLIKTRGQQVTLSCSPISGHRSVSWYQQTPGQGLQFLFEYFSETQRNKGNFPGRFSGRQFSNSRSEMNVSTLELGDSALYLCASSWGGPRAGELFFGEGSRLTVL.

The chain's CDR3 is CASSPGRGRSPLHF. CDR3 bases: TGTGCCAGCAGCCCGGGGCGGGGGCGATCACCCCTCCACTTT. This rearrangement joins TRBV3-1 (or the pseudogene TRBV3-2) to TRBJ1-6; maybe TRBD1 (6 bases). CDR1 and CDR2 from the germline V gene are LGHDT and YNNKEL (reference sequence). There are 14 residues in the CDR3. V was pared by 4 bases and J by 10 bases, with 14 bases between.

The CDR3 nucleotides read TGTGCTAGTGGTTTCCCCGGGACAGGGGACACCGGGGAGCTGTTTTTT. It yields the protein CASGFPGTGDTGELFF. The chain has TRBV12-5 and TRBJ2-2; 10 bases match TRBD1. The J segment lost 3 bases and the V segment lost 3 bases, leaving 4 bases of the junction unmatched. This CDR3 has 16 amino acids. CDR1 LGHNT and CDR2 FRNRAP come from the germline V gene. The full variable domain, in which reference TRBV12-5 and TRBJ2-2 provide the parts outside the CDR3, is DARVTQTPRHKVTEMGQEVTMRCQPILGHNTVFWYRQTMMQGLELLAYFRNRAPLDDSGMPKDRFSAEMPDATLATLKIQPSEPRDSAVYFCASGFPGTGDTGELFFGEGSRLTVL.

The rearrangement uses TRBV7-2 and TRBJ2-6, with 7 nucleotides matching TRBD1. Germline-derived CDR1 and CDR2 are SGHTA and FQGNSA. J gave up 0 bases and V 6 bases, and 11 bases lay outside the gene matches. The CDR3 is 18 amino acids. As DNA, the CDR3 is TGTGCCAGCAGGCTGGGCCCGGGACAGCTCTCTGGGGCCAACGTCCTGACTTTC. This translates into CASRLGPGQLSGANVLTF.

Notes on this clone: In the same sample, other DNA sequences code for this CDR3. The rearrangement joins TRBV18 to TRBJ1-6; D is uncertain. Germline V gives CDR1 KGHSH, CDR2 LQKENI. Trimming removed 6 bases from V and 0 bases from J, with 6 bases in between. The CDR3 covers 14 residues. The CDR3 region has the DNA TGTGCCAGCTCGGAGAGCTCCTATAATTCACCCCTCCACTTT. Protein: CASSESSYNSPLHF. Full variable domain (rest looked up from reference TRBV18 and TRBJ1-6): NAGVMQNPRHLVRRRGQEARLRCSPMKGHSHVYWYRQLPEEGLKFMVYLQKENIIDESGMPKERFSAEFPKEGPSILRIQQVVRGDSAAYFCASSESSYNSPLHFGNGTRLTVT.